This T cell receptor beta chain was profiled in a study of blood T cell repertoires in COVID-19. At the level of the study: Italy, Spain and the United States were the sources of the convalescent and acute COVID-19 samples. Nucleic acid was either cDNA or gDNA, and it came from T cells, B-cell-depleted T cells, or PBMCs.

Clones were read by immunoSEQ multiplex PCR, and TCRdb kept only the in-frame ones, dropping some. The sample holds 210,000 or so clones, under 90% seen once. This CDR3 region has 15 residues. The germline CDR1 and CDR2 sequences are SEHNR and FQNEAQ (reference sequence). The germline V and J ends were trimmed by 6 bases and 1 base, with 12 bases remaining between them. The chain joins TRBV7-9 to TRBJ2-2, with a tentative D call TRBD1 (6 bases). Sequencing was performed on peripheral blood. The clonotype comes from a human donor in a cohort sampled during active COVID-19. CDR3 amino acids: CASSIPQGNTGELFF. The CDR3 bases are TGTGCCAGCAGTATCCCACAGGGGAACACCGGGGAGCTGTTTTTT.